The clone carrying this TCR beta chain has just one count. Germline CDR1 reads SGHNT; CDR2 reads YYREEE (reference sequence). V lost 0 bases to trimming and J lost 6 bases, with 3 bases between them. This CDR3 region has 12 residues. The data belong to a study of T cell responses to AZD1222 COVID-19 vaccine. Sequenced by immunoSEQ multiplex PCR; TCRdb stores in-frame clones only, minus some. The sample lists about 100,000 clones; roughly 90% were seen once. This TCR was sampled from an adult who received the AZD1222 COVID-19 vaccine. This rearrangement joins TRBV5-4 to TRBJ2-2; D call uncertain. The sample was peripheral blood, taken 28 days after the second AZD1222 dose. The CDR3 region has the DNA TGTGCCAGCAGCTTGGTAGCCGGGGAGCTGTTTTTT. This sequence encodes CASSLVAGELFF.